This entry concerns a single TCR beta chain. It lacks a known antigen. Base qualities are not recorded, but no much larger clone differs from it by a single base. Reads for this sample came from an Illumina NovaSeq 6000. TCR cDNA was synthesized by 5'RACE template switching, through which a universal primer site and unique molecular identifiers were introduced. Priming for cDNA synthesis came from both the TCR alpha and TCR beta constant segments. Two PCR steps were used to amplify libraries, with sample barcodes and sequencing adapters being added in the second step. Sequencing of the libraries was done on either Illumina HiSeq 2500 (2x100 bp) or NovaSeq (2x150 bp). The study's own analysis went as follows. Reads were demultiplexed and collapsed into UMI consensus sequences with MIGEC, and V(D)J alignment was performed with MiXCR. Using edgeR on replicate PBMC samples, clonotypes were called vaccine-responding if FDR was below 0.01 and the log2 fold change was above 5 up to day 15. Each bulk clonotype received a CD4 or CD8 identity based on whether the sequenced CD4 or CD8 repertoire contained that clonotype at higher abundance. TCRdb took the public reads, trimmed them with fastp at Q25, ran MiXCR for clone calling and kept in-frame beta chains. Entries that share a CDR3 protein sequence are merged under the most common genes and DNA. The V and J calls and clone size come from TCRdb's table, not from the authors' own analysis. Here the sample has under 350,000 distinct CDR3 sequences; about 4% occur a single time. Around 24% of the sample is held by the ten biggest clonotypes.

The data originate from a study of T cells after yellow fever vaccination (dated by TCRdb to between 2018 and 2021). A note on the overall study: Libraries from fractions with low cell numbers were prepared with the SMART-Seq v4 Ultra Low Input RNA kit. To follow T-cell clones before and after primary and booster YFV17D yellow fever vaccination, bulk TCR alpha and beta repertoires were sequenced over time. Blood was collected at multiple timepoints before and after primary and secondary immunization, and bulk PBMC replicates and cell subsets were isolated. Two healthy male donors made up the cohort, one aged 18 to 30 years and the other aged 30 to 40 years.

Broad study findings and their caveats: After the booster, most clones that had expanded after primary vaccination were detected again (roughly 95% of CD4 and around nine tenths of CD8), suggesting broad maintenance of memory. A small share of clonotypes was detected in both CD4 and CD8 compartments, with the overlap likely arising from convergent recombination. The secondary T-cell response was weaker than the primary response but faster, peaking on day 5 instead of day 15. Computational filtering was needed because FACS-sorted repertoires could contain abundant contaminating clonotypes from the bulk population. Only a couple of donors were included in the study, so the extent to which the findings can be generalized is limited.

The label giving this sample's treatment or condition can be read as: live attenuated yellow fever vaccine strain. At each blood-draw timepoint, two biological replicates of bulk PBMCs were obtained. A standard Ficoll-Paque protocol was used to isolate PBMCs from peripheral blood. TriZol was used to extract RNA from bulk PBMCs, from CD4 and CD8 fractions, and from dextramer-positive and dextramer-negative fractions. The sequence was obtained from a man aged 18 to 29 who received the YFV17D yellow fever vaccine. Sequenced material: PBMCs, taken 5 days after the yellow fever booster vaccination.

In nucleotide form, the sequence is TGTGCCACGGGTGAGCCGGGACACTATTACGAGCAGTACTTC. Its amino acids are CATGEPGHYYEQYF. The sequence joins TRBV6-5 to TRBJ2-7; D gene: possibly TRBD1, on 6 matching bases. The V end loses 10 bases and the J end loses 4 bases, and a stretch of 20 bases separates them. CDR1 and CDR2 were assigned from the germline V gene as MNHEY and SVGAGI. Its CDR3 holds 14 amino acids, cysteine through phenylalanine. The DNA shown is the 42-base CDR3, in frame from base 1.